Sequencing of this T cell receptor (beta chain) was carried out in a study of T cells in Graves' hyperthyroidism and ophthalmopathy. Those with hyperthyroidism were 18 to 65 years old, newly diagnosed, and ill for under 2 months. The diagnostic basis comprised clinical symptoms, serum thyroxine and TRAb, thyroid ultrasound and orbital computed tomography. Extraction of PBMCs used roughly 9.3 ml of fresh peripheral blood. Amplification yielded TCR beta CDR3 regions, with RNA transcripts as the source. When the TCR CDR3 underwent first-round RT-PCR, the HTBI primer set was used. Via MiXCR, TCRdb re-called the multiplex PCR reads, giving one row per CDR3 protein. The sample yields about 360,000 distinct CDR3 sequences, approximately 13% seen once. This clonotype was counted many times. Its target is not known. Germline CDR1 is SGHRS and CDR2 is YFSETQ. The germline V and J ends were trimmed by 4 bases and 0 bases, with 10 bases remaining between them. This CDR3 spans 14 amino acids.

Whole-study results and caveats: Before onset, ophthalmopathy was predicted by the model a median roughly six months earlier.

Sequenced input: blood. The receptor was isolated from a woman between 18 and 29 years old with Graves' hyperthyroidism. V gene TRBV5-1 combines with J gene TRBJ1-1, with D possibly TRBD1 on 6 matching bases. The CDR3 nucleotides are TGCGCCAGCAGCGCCGACAGGCTGAACACTGAAGCTTTCTTT. Amino acids: CASSADRLNTEAFF.